The 8 T cell receptor beta chains listed next were all sequenced from one sample in a study of T cells in Graves' hyperthyroidism and ophthalmopathy. TCR beta CDR3 sequences were amplified from RNA transcripts. An initial round of RT-PCR targeting the TCR CDR3 relied on the HTBI primer set. TCRdb passed the multiplex PCR reads through MiXCR, listing each CDR3 protein once. Of 490,000 or so distinct CDR3 sequences listed, approximately 23% are singletons. The sample comprised blood. Receptors were obtained from a woman in her 70s with Graves' ophthalmopathy.

This clonotype was detected many times. The chain recombines TRBV11-2 with TRBJ2-3; D not resolved. CDR1 and CDR2 (germline): SGHAT, FQNNGV. Trimming took off 5 bases at V and 5 bases at J, with 8 bases between the two ends. The CDR3 covers 12 residues. DNA for the CDR3: TGTGCCAGCAGCGCCGTGGGAGATACGCAGTATTTT. Translating it yields CASSAVGDTQYF. Supplemented by reference TRBV11-2 and TRBJ2-3, the full variable domain reads EAGVAQSPRYKIIEKRQSVAFWCNPISGHATLYWYQQILGQGPKLLIQFQNNGVVDDSQLPKDRFSAERLKGVDSTLKIQPAKLEDSAVYLCASSAVGDTQYFGPGTRLTVL.

The chain recombines TRBV11-2 with TRBJ2-3; D is undetermined. CDR1 is SGHAT and CDR2 is FQNNGV in the germline V gene. The CDR3 totals 11 residues. V lost 5 bases to trimming and J lost 10 bases, with 10 bases between them. In DNA form, the CDR3 reads TGTGCCAGCAGCGCCAAGCTGGCGCAGTATTTT. Its protein is CASSAKLAQYF. The full variable domain, rest sourced from reference TRBV11-2 and TRBJ2-3, is EAGVAQSPRYKIIEKRQSVAFWCNPISGHATLYWYQQILGQGPKLLIQFQNNGVVDDSQLPKDRFSAERLKGVDSTLKIQPAKLEDSAVYLCASSAKLAQYFGPGTRLTVL.

This chain connects TRBV19 to TRBJ2-1; D unresolved. The CDR3 runs 14 residues. CDR1 LNHDA and CDR2 SQIVND come from the germline V gene (reference sequence). Trimming left V 3 bases short and J 4 bases short, with 10 bases between. The CDR3 is CASSIGSGYNEQFF. CDR3 nucleotide sequence: TGTGCCAGTAGTATCGGCTCCGGATACAATGAGCAGTTCTTC.

The chain recombines TRBV6-1 with TRBJ1-1, with D uncertain. The CDR3 totals 13 residues. Trimming removed 7 bases from V and 0 bases from J, with 9 bases in between. Looked up from germline, CDR1 is MNHNS and CDR2 is SASEGT. DNA for the CDR3: TGTGCCAGCATTGGGCTAATGAACACTGAAGCTTTCTTT. Translated: CASIGLMNTEAFF.

This clonotype was picked up a small number of times. This rearrangement joins TRBV20-1 to TRBJ1-2; D is possibly TRBD1 (6 bases). The CDR3 totals 14 residues. V gave up 0 bases and J gave up 3 bases, with 11 bases separating them. CDR1 is DFQATT, CDR2 SNEGSKA, per germline (reference sequence). Here the CDR3 DNA reads TGCAGTGCTAGAGATCTCAGGGGTCACTATGGCTACACCTTC. This codes for CSARDLRGHYGYTF.

This clonotype showed up just a few times. V is TRBV7-8 and J is TRBJ2-5, with 15 nucleotides matching TRBD2. Germline lookup yields CDR1 SGHVS and CDR2 FQNEAQ. The J segment lost 0 bases and the V segment lost 4 bases, leaving 12 bases of the junction unmatched. The CDR3 length is 20 residues. CDR3 sequence: CASSSTRRGTSGRYQETQYF. The CDR3 coding sequence is TGTGCCAGCAGCTCCACCCGGAGGGGGACTAGCGGGAGGTACCAAGAGACCCAGTACTTC. The entire variable domain, with the rest obtained from reference TRBV7-8 and TRBJ2-5, is as follows: GAGVSQSPRYKVAKRGQDVALRCDPISGHVSLFWYQQALGQGPEFLTYFQNEAQLDKSGLPSDRFFAERPEGSVSTLKIQRTQQEDSAVYLCASSSTRRGTSGRYQETQYFGPGTRLLVL.

In this sample, this clonotype turned up many times. This chain joins TRBV9 and TRBJ2-1, with D perhaps TRBD2 (6 bases). The length of the CDR3 is 14 residues. Germline V lookup: CDR1 SGDLS, CDR2 YYNGEE. V gave up 8 bases and J gave up 5 bases, with 17 bases separating them. The CDR3 loop is CASGSGHLNNEQFF. The CDR3 DNA follows: TGTGCCAGTGGTAGCGGACATCTAAACAATGAGCAGTTCTTC. Complete variable domain (other parts from reference TRBV9 and TRBJ2-1): DSGVTQTPKHLITATGQRVTLRCSPRSGDLSVYWYQQSLDQGLQFLIQYYNGEERAKGNILERFSAQQFPDLHSELNLSSLELGDSALYFCASGSGHLNNEQFFGPGTRLTVL.

This sequence joins TRBV15 and TRBJ1-1, with no clear D. The CDR3 extends over 14 amino acids. Trimming pared 3 bases from V and 1 base from J, leaving 9 bases between. The germline CDR1 and CDR2 sequences are LNHNV and YYDKDF (reference sequence). The CDR3 loop is CATSRGRQNTEAFF. CDR3 DNA: TGTGCCACCAGCAGGGGAAGACAGAACACTGAAGCTTTCTTT. Complete variable domain (other parts from reference TRBV15 and TRBJ1-1): DAMVIQNPRYQVTQFGKPVTLSCSQTLNHNVMYWYQQKSSQAPKLLFHYYDKDFNNEADTPDNFQSRRPNTSFCFLDIRSPGLGDTAMYLCATSRGRQNTEAFFGQGTRLTVV.